These 19 T cell receptor beta chains were all obtained from the same sample, sequenced in a study of blood T cell repertoires in COVID-19. Here immunoSEQ multiplex PCR was the method, and the copy in TCRdb shows in-frame clones only, minus some. This repertoire shows roughly 190,000 clones, 88% found once; its top ten account for 5% to 8%. The source material was peripheral blood. The source of these receptors is a woman aged 40 to 50 who had recovered from COVID-19.

V usage is TRBV9 and J usage is TRBJ1-5; 11 bases agree with TRBD1. The CDR3 extends over 14 amino acids. Germline-derived CDR1 and CDR2 are SGDLS and YYNGEE. V shed 0 bases, J shed 9 bases, and the junction held 2 bases outside the gene matches. The DNA for the CDR3 is TGTGCCAGCAGCGTAGGGGACAGGGGGACGCCCCAGCATTTT. It is translated as CASSVGDRGTPQHF.

The CDR3 DNA reads TGTGCCAGCAGCACAGGACAGGGCGGTCTTCATGGCTACACCTTC. Protein: CASSTGQGGLHGYTF. This rearrangement joins TRBV9 to TRBJ1-2, with TRBD1 matching 8 bases. The germline V gene has CDR1 SGDLS and CDR2 YYNGEE. J lost 6 bases, V lost 4 bases, and 11 bases had no gene match. The CDR3 loop spans 15 amino acids. Supplemented by reference TRBV9 and TRBJ1-2, the full variable domain reads DSGVTQTPKHLITATGQRVTLRCSPRSGDLSVYWYQQSLDQGLQFLIQYYNGEERAKGNILERFSAQQFPDLHSELNLSSLELGDSALYFCASSTGQGGLHGYTFGSGTRLTVV.

The chain uses TRBV7-2 and TRBJ1-2; no clear D gene. Per the germline V gene, CDR1 is SGHTA and CDR2 is FQGNSA. Between the trimmed V and J ends, which lost 1 base and 8 bases, there was a span of 11 bases. This CDR3 region has 13 residues. The CDR3, as DNA: TGTGCCAGCAGCTTAGTCAGGTTGTACGGCTACACCTTC. Amino acid sequence: CASSLVRLYGYTF. The full variable domain, with the rest looked up from reference TRBV7-2 and TRBJ1-2, is GAGVSQSPSNKVTEKGKDVELRCDPISGHTALYWYRQSLGQGLEFLIYFQGNSAPDKSGLPSDRFSAERTGGSVSTLTIQRTQQEDSAVYLCASSLVRLYGYTFGSGTRLTVV.

As DNA, the CDR3 is TGCAGCGCCGGGACTAGCATCTATGAGCAGTTCTTC. Protein product: CSAGTSIYEQFF. The chain uses TRBV29-1 and TRBJ2-1; TRBD2 matches at 9 bases. CDR3 length: 12 residues. V dropped 7 bases and J dropped 8; count of bases not matched to a gene: 6. The germline gives CDR1 SQVTM, CDR2 ANQGSEA.

This clone showed up just a few times. This chain links TRBV2 with TRBJ2-1; D is possibly TRBD2 (5 bases). This CDR3 contains 13 residues. Germline CDR1 reads SNHLY; CDR2 reads FYNNEI. Trimming pared 3 bases from V and 4 bases from J, leaving 7 bases between. Written as DNA, the CDR3 is TGTGCCAGCAGTGAGTGGACTTACAATGAGCAGTTCTTC. Encoded protein: CASSEWTYNEQFF.

The gene calls are TRBV11-2 and TRBJ2-7; maybe TRBD2 (6 bases). Germline V gene sequence: CDR1 SGHAT, CDR2 FQNNGV. Trimming cost V 7 bases and J 6 bases, with 19 bases left between them. CDR3 length: 14 amino acids. The CDR3 coding sequence is TGTGCCAGCACGGTTTGGGCTAGCGAACGCGAGCAGTACTTC. Translated: CASTVWASEREQYF.

The chain carries TRBV19 and TRBJ2-2; D possibly corresponds to TRBD1 (5 bases). The germline V gene has CDR1 LNHDA and CDR2 SQIVND (reference sequence). The V and J ends lost 2 bases and 6 bases respectively, with 10 bases between them. CDR3 length: 14 residues. The CDR3 region is CASSIQGAAGELFF. DNA for the CDR3: TGTGCCAGTAGTATACAAGGGGCGGCCGGGGAGCTGTTTTTT.

This chain uses TRBV27 with TRBJ2-1, with 8 bases fitting TRBD2. There are 15 residues in the CDR3. Germline lookup yields CDR1 MNHEY and CDR2 SMNVEV (reference sequence). V shed 6 bases, J shed 5 bases, and the junction held 9 bases outside the gene matches. CDR3 DNA sequence: TGTGCCAGCAGCCGGGAGGGCCAAAGCAACAATGAGCAGTTCTTC. Amino acid sequence: CASSREGQSNNEQFF.

The genes are TRBV7-6 and TRBJ2-7; TRBD1 might be the D (8 bases). Germline CDR1 SGHVS, CDR2 FNYEAQ. This CDR3 is built from 16 residues. Trimming removed 1 base from V and 2 bases from J, with 15 bases in between. CDR3: CASSLGRQGTTYEQYF. As DNA, the CDR3 is TGTGCCAGCAGCTTAGGACGACAGGGGACTACCTACGAGCAGTACTTC.

Only a few counts were recorded for this clone. The chain recombines TRBV27 with TRBJ1-1; 7 nucleotides agree with TRBD1. Germline lookup yields CDR1 MNHEY and CDR2 SMNVEV (reference sequence). Losses at the gene ends were 3 bases for V and 2 bases for J; bases not matched to a gene: 9. This CDR3 is 16 amino acids long. CDR3 nucleotides: TGTGCCAGCAGTTTGGAGGGGGCAAGGATTAACACTGAAGCTTTCTTT. Translation gives CASSLEGARINTEAFF.

This chain links TRBV27 with TRBJ1-2; D might be TRBD1 (5 bases). The CDR3 has 13 amino acids. Trimming cost V 0 bases and J 7 bases, with 9 bases left between them. CDR1 and CDR2 from the germline V gene are MNHEY and SMNVEV (reference sequence). CDR3 sequence (DNA): TGTGCCAGCAGTTTATCGGGCGGGGGTGGCTACACCTTC. It yields the protein CASSLSGGGGYTF.

In DNA form, the CDR3 reads TGTGCCAGCAGCTTAGGAGGTCAGACCTATGGCTACACCTTC. Amino acids: CASSLGGQTYGYTF. The chain links TRBV7-2 to TRBJ1-2; D remains unclear. The V gene's germline CDR1 is SGHTA and CDR2 FQGNSA. The CDR3 extends over 14 amino acids. V was shortened by 1 base and J by 4 bases, with 10 bases between the two germline ends.

The rearrangement links TRBV2 to TRBJ2-2; D call uncertain. CDR3 length equals 15 residues. With 1 base removed from V and 0 bases from J, the gap between germline ends came to 6 bases. Germline CDR1 and CDR2: SNHLY and FYNNEI. The CDR3 loop reads CASSEGAANTGELFF. For the CDR3, the DNA is TGTGCCAGCAGTGAAGGGGCCGCGAACACCGGGGAGCTGTTTTTT.

This chain connects TRBV4-2 to TRBJ1-5; TRBD1 matches at 7 bases. The germline V gene has CDR1 LGHNA and CDR2 YNFKEQ. After removal of 4 bases from V and 7 bases from J, the junction contained 7 bases not matched to a gene. CDR3 length: 14 residues. The CDR3 region has the DNA TGTGCCAGCAGCCTAACAGGGGCTGGGCAGCCCCAGCATTTT. Encoded protein: CASSLTGAGQPQHF.

V and J are TRBV6-5 and TRBJ2-3, with 9 bases fitting TRBD1. V gave up 4 bases and J gave up 4 bases; unmatched junction bases: 3. Germline CDR1 is MNHEY and CDR2 is SVGAGI. CDR3 length: 14 amino acids. The CDR3 nucleotides read TGTGCCAGCAGTTGGGGACAGGGCCCAGATACGCAGTATTTT. It is translated as CASSWGQGPDTQYF.

DNA for the CDR3: TGTGCCAGCAGTTTACTACAGACCAATTCACCCCTCCACTTT. The encoded protein is CASSLLQTNSPLHF. The chain has TRBV28 and TRBJ1-6; no definite D call. Trimming took 2 bases from V and 7 from J, leaving 9 bases between them. This CDR3 contains 14 residues. The germline V gene has CDR1 MDHEN and CDR2 SYDVKM.

The table lists this clone with a count of one. The rearrangement joins TRBV20-1 to TRBJ2-1; 10 positions match TRBD2. Germline V lookup: CDR1 DFQATT, CDR2 SNEGSKA (reference sequence). With 3 bases clipped from V and 4 bases from J, the junction kept 6 bases outside the gene matches. CDR3 length: 15 residues. CDR3 nucleotides: TGCAGTGCTAGTTGGCTAGCGGGGGTATACAATGAGCAGTTCTTC. Its translation is CSASWLAGVYNEQFF.

The V gene is TRBV19, the J gene TRBJ2-7, with 9 positions matching TRBD1. CDR3 length: 13 residues. Germline V gene lookup returns CDR1 LNHDA and CDR2 SQIVND (reference sequence). After removal of 9 bases from V and 5 bases from J, the junction contained 8 bases not matched to a gene. CDR3 sequence (DNA): TGTGCCAGCGGGGACAGGGTCTGGGACGAGCAGTACTTC. Amino acid sequence: CASGDRVWDEQYF.

This chain connects TRBV9 to TRBJ2-7, with D perhaps matching TRBD2 (5 bases). The CDR3 runs to 16 residues. The germline V gene encodes CDR1 SGDLS and CDR2 YYNGEE. Trimming took 0 bases from V and 0 from J, leaving 13 bases between them. Written as DNA, the CDR3 is TGTGCCAGCAGCGTAGATCCCGGGAAGAGCTCCTACGAGCAGTACTTC. Translating gives CASSVDPGKSSYEQYF.